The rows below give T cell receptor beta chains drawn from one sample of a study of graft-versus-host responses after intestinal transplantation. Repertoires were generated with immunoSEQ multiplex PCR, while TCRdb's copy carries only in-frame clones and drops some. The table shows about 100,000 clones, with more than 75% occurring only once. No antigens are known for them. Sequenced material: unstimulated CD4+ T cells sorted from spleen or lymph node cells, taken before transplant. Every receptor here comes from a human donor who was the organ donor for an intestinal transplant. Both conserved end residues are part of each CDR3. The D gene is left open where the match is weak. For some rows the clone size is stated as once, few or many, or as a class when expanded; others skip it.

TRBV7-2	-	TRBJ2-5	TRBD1	CASSLEGARTQYF	TGTGCCAGCAGCTTAGAGGGGGCCAGGACCCAGTACTTC
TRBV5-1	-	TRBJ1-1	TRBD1	CASSPGGQGGSNTEAFF	TGCGCCAGCAGCCCCGGAGGACAGGGGGGATCGAACACTGAAGCTTTCTTT
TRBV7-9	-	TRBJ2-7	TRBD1	CASSLRQGSSYEQYF	TGTGCCAGCAGCCTTAGACAGGGGAGCTCCTACGAGCAGTACTTC
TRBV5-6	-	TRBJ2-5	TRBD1	CASRLTGVTETQYF	TGTGCCAGCAGGTTGACAGGGGTCACGGAGACCCAGTACTTC
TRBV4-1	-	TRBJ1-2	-	CASSPRALSAGKANYGYTF	TGCGCCAGCAGCCCACGGGCTTTATCGGCAGGCAAAGCTAACTATGGCTACACCTTC
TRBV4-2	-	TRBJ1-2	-	CASSQVFDGYGYTF	TGTGCCAGCAGCCAAGTTTTTGACGGCTATGGCTACACCTTC
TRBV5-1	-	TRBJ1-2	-	CASSPDGTSNYGYTF	TGCGCCAGCAGCCCGGACGGAACCTCTAACTATGGCTACACCTTC
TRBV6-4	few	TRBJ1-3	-	CASNLQGRSGNTIYF	TGTGCCAGCAACCTACAGGGCCGCTCTGGAAACACCATATATTTT
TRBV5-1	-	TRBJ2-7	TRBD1	CASSPGGQGRGEQYF	TGCGCCAGCAGCCCCGGAGGACAGGGACGAGGAGAGCAGTACTTC
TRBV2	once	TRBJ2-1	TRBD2	CARTKLAGYNEQFF	TGTGCCAGGACAAAACTAGCGGGGTACAATGAGCAGTTCTTC
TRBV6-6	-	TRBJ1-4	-	CASSTPGNEKLFF	TGTGCCAGCAGTACGCCGGGGAATGAAAAACTGTTTTTT
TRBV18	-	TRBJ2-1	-	CASSLTQGPYNEQFF	TGTGCCAGCTCACTGACACAGGGACCATACAATGAGCAGTTCTTC
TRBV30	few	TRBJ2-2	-	CAWSPTGELFF	TGTGCCTGGAGTCCCACCGGGGAGCTGTTTTTT
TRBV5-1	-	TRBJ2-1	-	CASSGTHEGNEQFF	TGCGCCAGCAGTGGGACCCACGAAGGCAATGAGCAGTTCTTC
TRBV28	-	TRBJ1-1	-	CASSFDYPNTEAFF	TGTGCCAGCAGCTTCGACTACCCGAACACTGAAGCTTTCTTT
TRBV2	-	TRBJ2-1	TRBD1	CASSGGQGAKFF	TGTGCCAGCAGTGGAGGGCAGGGGGCAAAGTTCTTC
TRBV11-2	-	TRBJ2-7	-	CASSLEQGIIHEQYF	TGTGCCAGCAGCTTGGAGCAGGGAATAATCCACGAGCAGTACTTC
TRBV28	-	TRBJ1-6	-	CASSSPSRGSYNSPLHF	TGTGCCAGCAGTTCCCCTTCGAGGGGCTCCTATAATTCACCCCTCCACTTT
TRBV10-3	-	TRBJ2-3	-	CAISEGDTQYF	TGTGCCATCAGTGAGGGAGATACGCAGTATTTT
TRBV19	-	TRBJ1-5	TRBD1	CASSHPGQGLDQPQHF	TGTGCCAGTAGTCACCCGGGACAGGGGCTTGATCAGCCCCAGCATTTT
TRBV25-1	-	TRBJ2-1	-	CASSEQGRDEQFF	TGTGCCAGCAGTGAGCAGGGGAGGGATGAGCAGTTCTTC
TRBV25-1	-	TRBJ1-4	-	CASSARGPEAREKLFF	TGTGCCAGCAGTGCTCGTGGGCCTGAGGCTAGAGAAAAACTGTTTTTT
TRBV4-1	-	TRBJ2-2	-	CASSQVGVRTGELFF	TGCGCCAGCAGCCAAGTAGGGGTCCGCACCGGGGAGCTGTTTTTT
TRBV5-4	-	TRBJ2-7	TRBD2	CASSLYNSGVPYEQYF	TGTGCCAGCAGCCTTTATAATAGCGGGGTTCCCTACGAGCAGTACTTC
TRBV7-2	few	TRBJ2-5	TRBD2	CASSFPGVVAGEETQYF	TGTGCCAGCAGCTTCCCGGGAGTGGTAGCGGGGGAAGAGACCCAGTACTTC
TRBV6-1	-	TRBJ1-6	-	CASSETLTGNSPLHF	TGTGCCAGCAGTGAAACCCTGACGGGTAATTCACCCCTCCACTTT
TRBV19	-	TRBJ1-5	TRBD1	CASSKQGTNQPQHF	TGTGCCAGCTCCAAACAGGGGACCAATCAGCCCCAGCATTTT
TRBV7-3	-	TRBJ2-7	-	CASSFEGAAFKQYF	TGTGCCAGCAGCTTCGAAGGAGCCGCTTTTAAGCAGTACTTC
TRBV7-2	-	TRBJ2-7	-	CASSLEGGGTYEQYF	TGTGCCAGCAGCCTAGAAGGGGGCGGGACCTACGAGCAGTACTTC
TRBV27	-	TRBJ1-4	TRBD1	CASTTDRFNEKLFF	TGTGCCAGCACTACGGACAGGTTTAATGAAAAACTGTTTTTT
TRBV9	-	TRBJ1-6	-	CASSSRDGPNSPLHF	TGTGCCAGCAGCTCCCGGGACGGCCCAAATTCACCCCTCCACTTT
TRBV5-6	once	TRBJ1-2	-	CASSLTSNYGYTF	TGTGCCAGCAGCTTGACTTCTAACTATGGCTACACCTTC
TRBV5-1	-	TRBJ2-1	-	CASSLDGKRTSYNEQFF	TGCGCCAGCAGCTTGGACGGGAAGCGTACGTCCTACAATGAGCAGTTCTTC
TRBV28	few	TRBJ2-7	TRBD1	CASSSRDRVYEQYF	TGTGCCAGCAGTTCCCGGGACAGGGTCTACGAGCAGTACTTC
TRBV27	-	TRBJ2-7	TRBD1	CASSYRDRVGEQYF	TGTGCCAGCAGTTACCGGGACAGGGTTGGTGAGCAGTACTTC
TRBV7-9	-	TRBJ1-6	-	CASSLINSSYNSPLHF	TGTGCCAGCAGCTTGATAAATAGCAGTTATAATTCACCCCTCCACTTT
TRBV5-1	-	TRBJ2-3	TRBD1	CASSSGTGYSTDTQYF	TGCGCCAGCAGTTCCGGGACAGGATATAGCACAGATACGCAGTATTTT
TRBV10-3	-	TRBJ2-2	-	CAIKGTGELFF	TGTGCCATCAAAGGAACCGGGGAGCTGTTTTTT
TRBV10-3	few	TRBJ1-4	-	CAIRDSSYEKLFF	TGTGCCATCAGGGACAGTTCGTATGAAAAACTGTTTTTT
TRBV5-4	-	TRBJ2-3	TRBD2	CASSLASGYTDTQYF	TGTGCCAGCAGCTTGGCTAGCGGATACACAGATACGCAGTATTTT
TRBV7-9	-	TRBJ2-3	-	CASSPRAARGTDTQYF	TGTGCCAGCAGCCCCAGAGCGGCGAGGGGCACAGATACGCAGTATTTT
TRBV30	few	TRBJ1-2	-	CAWSVQMGYGYTF	TGTGCCTGGAGTGTACAGATGGGCTATGGCTACACCTTC